The 32 T cell receptor beta chains below all came from one sample that was sequenced in a study of blood T cell repertoires in COVID-19. Here immunoSEQ multiplex PCR was the method, and the copy in TCRdb shows in-frame clones only, minus some. Here the sample spans roughly 200,000 clones, more than 75% being singletons. Specimen: peripheral blood. The receptors come from a woman between 50 and 59 years old with active or convalescent COVID-19.

The sample holds a few counts of this clone. The rearrangement uses TRBV28 and TRBJ2-6; TRBD1 matches 7 bases. CDR1 and CDR2 (germline): MDHEN, SYDVKM. The CDR3 is made up of 14 amino acids. The V and J ends lost 3 bases and 10 bases, in that order; junction bases with no gene match: 6. The CDR3 loop reads CASSFSGTANVLTF. The CDR3, as DNA: TGTGCCAGCAGTTTTTCCGGGACAGCTAACGTCCTGACTTTC.

The chain combines TRBV5-4 with TRBJ1-2; D not resolved. Germline CDR1 is SGHNT and CDR2 is YYREEE (reference sequence). The CDR3 is 13 amino acids. The V and J ends lost 2 bases and 8 bases respectively, with 13 bases between them. The CDR3 DNA reads as TGTGCCAGCAGCTTCGGGCCTCCGGGGGGCTACACCTTC. Its translation is CASSFGPPGGYTF.

This chain connects TRBV18 to TRBJ2-5; 7 nucleotides agree with TRBD1. This CDR3 has 15 residues. Germline trimming cut 6 bases from V and 2 bases from J; bases unmatched to any gene: 9. Germline V gene sequence: CDR1 KGHSH, CDR2 LQKENI. The CDR3 sequence is CASSVAGTDQETQYF. The CDR3 region has the DNA TGTGCCAGCTCCGTAGCCGGGACAGATCAAGAGACCCAGTACTTC.

This sequence joins TRBV5-1 and TRBJ1-1; possibly TRBD1 for D (5 bases). V shed 2 bases and J shed 1 base, with 9 bases lying between them. Germline CDR1 is SGHRS and CDR2 is YFSETQ. This CDR3 contains 14 residues. CDR3 nucleotide sequence: TGCGCCAGCAGCTTCATCGACAGGAACACTGAAGCTTTCTTT. Translating gives CASSFIDRNTEAFF. The full variable domain, with the rest looked up from reference TRBV5-1 and TRBJ1-1, is KAGVTQTPRYLIKTRGQQVTLSCSPISGHRSVSWYQQTPGQGLQFLFEYFSETQRNKGNFPGRFSGRQFSNSRSEMNVSTLELGDSALYLCASSFIDRNTEAFFGQGTRLTVV.

This rearrangement joins TRBV30 to TRBJ1-3; D uncertain. V gave up 0 bases and J gave up 0 bases, with 9 bases separating them. Germline V gene sequence: CDR1 GTSNPN, CDR2 SVGIG (reference sequence). CDR3 size: 15 residues. This CDR3 reads CAWSVLGGSGNTIYF. The CDR3 DNA reads as TGTGCCTGGAGTGTGCTCGGCGGCTCTGGAAACACCATATATTTT.

This clone appeared a few times. The V gene is TRBV27, the J gene TRBJ1-1; 7 bases match TRBD1. The CDR3 sequence is 14 residues long. Per the germline V gene, CDR1 is MNHEY and CDR2 is SMNVEV (reference sequence). After removal of 6 bases from V and 0 bases from J, the junction contained 4 bases not matched to a gene. Written as DNA, the CDR3 is TGTGCCAGCAGCCCGACAGGGTTGAACACTGAAGCTTTCTTT. As protein: CASSPTGLNTEAFF.

The chain is built from TRBV28 and TRBJ1-1, with 7 bases matching TRBD1. The length of the CDR3 is 13 residues. Trimming removed 3 bases from V and 6 bases from J; junction bases left unmatched: 4. The germline V gene encodes CDR1 MDHEN and CDR2 SYDVKM. The CDR3 DNA follows: TGTGCCAGCAGTTTTAGGGGGCGGGCTGAAGCTTTCTTT. This gives the protein CASSFRGRAEAFF. The complete variable domain, with remaining parts taken from reference TRBV28 and TRBJ1-1, reads DVKVTQSSRYLVKRTGEKVFLECVQDMDHENMFWYRQDPGLGLRLIYFSYDVKMKEKGDIPEGYSVSREKKERFSLILESASTNQTSMYLCASSFRGRAEAFFGQGTRLTVV.

The CDR3 protein is CASSLTLAGHTDTQYF. The CDR3 DNA follows: TGTGCCAGCAGCTTAACCCTAGCGGGACACACAGATACGCAGTATTTT. The chain uses TRBV11-2 and TRBJ2-3; 9 bases match TRBD2. V lost 2 bases, J lost 2 bases, and 5 bases stayed unmatched. This CDR3 region has 16 residues. Germline CDR1 SGHAT, CDR2 FQNNGV.

This clone was recorded only once. J is TRBJ2-3 and V is TRBV7-3, with D tentatively TRBD2 (6 bases). Trimming shortened V by 5 bases and J by 2 bases, and 11 bases separated the two germline ends. The CDR3 sequence is 14 residues long. In germline, CDR1 is SGHTA, CDR2 FQGTGA. CDR3 bases: TGTGCCAGCAGCCCGGGGAGGATCACAGATACGCAGTATTTT. It codes for CASSPGRITDTQYF. Combining the CDR3 with reference TRBV7-3 and TRBJ2-3 gives the whole variable domain GAGVSQTPSNKVTEKGKYVELRCDPISGHTALYWYRQSLGQGPEFLIYFQGTGAADDSGLPNDRFFAVRPEGSVSTLKIQRTERGDSAVYLCASSPGRITDTQYFGPGTRLTVL.

The chain recombines TRBV6-5 with TRBJ2-7; D perhaps matches TRBD2 (5 bases). CDR3 length: 13 residues. In germline, CDR1 is MNHEY, CDR2 SVGAGI. Trimming shortened V by 8 bases and J by 1 base, and 12 bases separated the two germline ends. CDR3 coding DNA: TGTGCCAGCGCTGACTCGGGATCCTACGAGCAGTACTTC. Amino acids: CASADSGSYEQYF.

The chain recombines TRBV30 with TRBJ1-2, with a weak D call TRBD1 (5 bases). The CDR3 spans 13 residues. V lost 5 bases and J 5 bases, leaving 15 bases between the germline ends. Germline CDR1 is GTSNPN and CDR2 is SVGIG (reference sequence). CDR3 sequence (DNA): TGTGCCTGGGACGGACGGGGGACTTATGGCTACACCTTC. Encoded protein: CAWDGRGTYGYTF. The complete variable domain, with remaining parts taken from reference TRBV30 and TRBJ1-2, reads SQTIHQWPATLVQPVGSPLSLECTVEGTSNPNLYWYRQAAGRGLQLLFYSVGIGQISSEVPQNLSASRPQDRQFILSSKKLLLSDSGFYLCAWDGRGTYGYTFGSGTRLTVV.

The chain links TRBV7-6 to TRBJ2-3; 7 bases are shared with TRBD1. The V gene's germline CDR1 is SGHVS and CDR2 FNYEAQ. V trimming: 6 bases; J trimming: 2 bases; junction bases outside the gene matches: 5. CDR3 length: 14 amino acids. CDR3 amino acids: CASSLGQYTDTQYF. CDR3 DNA: TGTGCCAGCAGTTTGGGACAGTACACAGATACGCAGTATTTT. Looking up the rest from reference TRBV7-6 and TRBJ2-3 gives the full variable domain: GAGVSQSPRYKVTKRGQDVALRCDPISGHVSLYWYRQALGQGPEFLTYFNYEAQQDKSGLPNDRFSAERPEGSISTLTIQRTEQRDSAMYRCASSLGQYTDTQYFGPGTRLTVL.

The V gene is TRBV7-3, the J gene TRBJ1-1; 11 bases align to TRBD1. The CDR3 totals 15 residues. V lost 5 bases and J lost 4; bases outside the gene matches: 6. CDR1 and CDR2 from the germline V gene are SGHTA and FQGTGA. The CDR3 sequence is CASSPGTGGSTEAFF. CDR3 in DNA: TGTGCCAGCAGCCCAGGGACAGGGGGTAGCACTGAAGCTTTCTTT.

The chain carries TRBV6-6 and TRBJ1-2; D unresolved. Trimming removed 0 bases from V and 6 bases from J, with 14 bases in between. Germline V lookup: CDR1 MNHNY, CDR2 SVGAGI (reference sequence). The CDR3 is made up of 15 amino acids. CDR3 bases: TGTGCCAGCAGTTACTCTATCGCGACACTCGATGGCTACACCTTC. Amino acid sequence: CASSYSIATLDGYTF.

The chain joins TRBV2 to TRBJ1-6; the D is unclear. The CDR3 is 14 amino acids. Germline V gene data show CDR1 as SNHLY and CDR2 as FYNNEI. V lost 6 bases to trimming and J lost 7 bases, with 13 bases between them. CDR3 sequence (DNA): TGTGCCAGCAGCGTAACAATCGGGAATTCACCCCTCCACTTT. The encoded protein is CASSVTIGNSPLHF.

The V and J genes are TRBV7-2 and TRBJ1-1; possible D gene TRBD1, 5 bases. Deletions cut 2 bases from V and 11 bases from J, with 15 bases between. The CDR3 extends over 13 amino acids. Per the germline V gene, CDR1 is SGHTA and CDR2 is FQGNSA. DNA for the CDR3: TGTGCCAGCAGCTTACAGGGAGGGCTTGGGGCTTTCTTT. This sequence encodes CASSLQGGLGAFF.

This chain links TRBV19 with TRBJ2-7, with D tentatively TRBD1 (8 bases). Trimming stripped 2 bases from V and 3 bases from J, with 14 bases between. Germline CDR1 and CDR2: LNHDA and SQIVND (reference sequence). This CDR3 is built from 15 residues. This CDR3 is CASSITQGEGYEQYF. The CDR3 coding sequence is TGTGCCAGTAGTATAACACAGGGGGAGGGCTACGAGCAGTACTTC.

This clone was picked up a small number of times. This rearrangement joins TRBV6-5 to TRBJ1-2, with D perhaps TRBD1 (6 bases). Trimming shortened V by 6 bases and J by 4 bases, and 15 bases separated the two germline ends. The CDR3 runs 14 residues. From germline, CDR1 is MNHEY and CDR2 SVGAGI. Written as DNA, the CDR3 is TGTGCCAGCAGCGGACGAGGACAGCTCTATGGCTACACCTTC. The encoded protein is CASSGRGQLYGYTF.

The chain combines TRBV7-2 with TRBJ1-5; 7 bases align to TRBD1. The CDR3 spans 14 residues. Germline-derived CDR1 and CDR2 are SGHTA and FQGNSA. With 5 bases clipped from V and 2 bases from J, the junction kept 3 bases outside the gene matches. The CDR3 nucleotides are TGTGCCAGCAGCCCTACAGGGGGCAATCAGCCCCAGCATTTT. Residues: CASSPTGGNQPQHF. The full variable domain, with the rest looked up from reference TRBV7-2 and TRBJ1-5, is GAGVSQSPSNKVTEKGKDVELRCDPISGHTALYWYRQSLGQGLEFLIYFQGNSAPDKSGLPSDRFSAERTGGSVSTLTIQRTQQEDSAVYLCASSPTGGNQPQHFGDGTRLSIL.

The chain recombines TRBV6-5 with TRBJ2-7, with D possibly matching TRBD2 (5 bases). The germline gives CDR1 MNHEY, CDR2 SVGAGI. The CDR3 is made up of 15 amino acids. Trimming stripped 2 bases from V and 5 bases from J, with 16 bases between. CDR3 bases: TGTGCCAGCAGTTACCGGGGAGAGGGTGCCCACGAGCAGTACTTC. Residues: CASSYRGEGAHEQYF.

This chain connects TRBV6-1 to TRBJ1-5, with TRBD1 identical over 8 bases. V shed 2 bases, J shed 6 bases, and the junction held 3 bases outside the gene matches. Germline values: CDR1 MNHNS, CDR2 SASEGT. The CDR3 contains 14 residues. Here the CDR3 DNA reads TGTGCCAGCAGTGAACAGGGGGCCGGTCAGCCCCAGCATTTT. Protein sequence: CASSEQGAGQPQHF.

The chain is built from TRBV28 and TRBJ1-5, with D possibly being TRBD1 (5 bases). The germline CDR1 and CDR2 sequences are MDHEN and SYDVKM. V lost 3 bases to trimming and J lost 7 bases, with 16 bases between them. This CDR3 is built from 15 residues. In DNA, the CDR3 is TGTGCCAGCAGTTTGGGGGTCTCGGGGGTACAGCCCCAGCATTTT. Its translation: CASSLGVSGVQPQHF. Filled out from reference TRBV28 and TRBJ1-5, the complete variable domain reads DVKVTQSSRYLVKRTGEKVFLECVQDMDHENMFWYRQDPGLGLRLIYFSYDVKMKEKGDIPEGYSVSREKKERFSLILESASTNQTSMYLCASSLGVSGVQPQHFGDGTRLSIL.

The CDR3 DNA sequence: TGTGCCAGTAGCCCGAGAGGTGCAGGGGGCTCCTACGAGCAGTACTTC. It specifies CASSPRGAGGSYEQYF. V is TRBV19 and J is TRBJ2-7, with TRBD1 matching 7 bases. Germline lookup yields CDR1 LNHDA and CDR2 SQIVND (reference sequence). The V gene end was trimmed by 6 bases and the J gene end by 0 bases; junction bases not matched to a gene: 11. The CDR3 is 16 residues long.

V is TRBV2 and J is TRBJ1-2; 8 bases align to TRBD1. V shed 2 bases, J shed 4 bases, and the junction held 12 bases outside the gene matches. The germline CDR1 and CDR2 sequences are SNHLY and FYNNEI. The CDR3 sequence is 17 residues long. The CDR3 DNA sequence: TGTGCCAGCAGTGAACTTGGGACAGGTCAGATTTTCTATGGCTACACCTTC. Protein sequence: CASSELGTGQIFYGYTF.

The rearrangement uses TRBV7-2 and TRBJ2-1, with 7 bases lining up with TRBD1. The CDR3 consists of 15 residues. The germline V gene encodes CDR1 SGHTA and CDR2 FQGNSA. Trimming removed 4 bases from V and 3 bases from J; junction bases left unmatched: 6. CDR3 loop: CASSSGQLIYNEQFF. CDR3 nucleotides: TGTGCCAGCAGCTCGGGACAGCTAATCTACAATGAGCAGTTCTTC.

The V gene is TRBV29-1, the J gene TRBJ1-1, with TRBD1 matching 7 bases. This CDR3 is 15 amino acids long. V gave up 4 bases and J gave up 0 bases; unmatched junction bases: 8. Per the germline V gene, CDR1 is SQVTM and CDR2 is ANQGSEA. Here the CDR3 DNA reads TGCAGCGTTGTGAGTACAGGGGCGTTGAACACTGAAGCTTTCTTT. It is translated as CSVVSTGALNTEAFF. Drawing the rest from reference TRBV29-1 and TRBJ1-1, the complete variable domain is SAVISQKPSRDICQRGTSLTIQCQVDSQVTMMFWYRQQPGQSLTLIATANQGSEATYESGFVIDKFPISRPNLTFSTLTVSNMSPEDSSIYLCSVVSTGALNTEAFFGQGTRLTVV.

The rearrangement uses TRBV29-1 and TRBJ2-1; no clear D. There are 14 residues in the CDR3. Germline values: CDR1 SQVTM, CDR2 ANQGSEA. V dropped 0 bases and J dropped 0 bases, with 6 bases sitting between them. The CDR3 loop reads CSVEDWSSYNEQFF. The CDR3 region has the DNA TGCAGCGTTGAAGACTGGAGCTCCTACAATGAGCAGTTCTTC.

This chain joins TRBV6-5 and TRBJ1-6; D gene ambiguous. Trimming shortened V by 9 bases and J by 5 bases, and 8 bases separated the two germline ends. The CDR3 spans 12 residues. Germline V gives CDR1 MNHEY, CDR2 SVGAGI. The CDR3 nucleotides read TGTGCCAGGGGAGGGCATAATTCACCCCTCCACTTT. Encoded protein: CARGGHNSPLHF.

V and J are TRBV6-5 and TRBJ2-7, with D perhaps TRBD1 (6 bases). Trimming removed 0 bases at V and 5 bases at J, with 14 bases between. The germline V gene encodes CDR1 MNHEY and CDR2 SVGAGI. The CDR3 totals 15 residues. Here the CDR3 reads CASSYSVQGTHEQYF. The CDR3 coding sequence is TGTGCCAGCAGTTACTCGGTACAGGGAACACACGAGCAGTACTTC.

This clone was detected a few times. This sequence joins TRBV27 and TRBJ2-1; 7 nucleotides agree with TRBD2. This CDR3 region has 18 residues. CDR1 MNHEY and CDR2 SMNVEV come from the germline V gene (reference sequence). V lost 6 bases and J lost 10; bases outside the gene matches: 24. In DNA form, the CDR3 reads TGTGCCAGCAGCCTGGGTTGGCAGATGGGAGGGCAGCGGGGCGAGCAGTTCTTC. It translates to CASSLGWQMGGQRGEQFF.

V is TRBV3-1 (or the pseudogene TRBV3-2) and J is TRBJ2-3; D is possibly TRBD1 (5 bases). Germline values: CDR1 LGHDT, CDR2 YNNKEL (reference sequence). There are 14 residues in the CDR3. The V end was cut by 5 bases, the J end by 1 base, with 10 bases between. The chain's CDR3 is CASSMRRGTDTQYF. CDR3 coding DNA: TGTGCCAGCAGCATGCGCAGGGGCACAGATACGCAGTATTTT.

The chain couples TRBV30 to TRBJ1-5; TRBD1 agrees at 8 bases. The CDR3 extends over 12 amino acids. Germline assignment: CDR1 GTSNPN and CDR2 SVGIG (reference sequence). Losses at the gene ends were 4 bases for V and 7 bases for J; bases not matched to a gene: 3. The DNA of the CDR3 is TGTGCCTGGAACCAGGGGGCGCAGCCCCAGCATTTT. It translates to CAWNQGAQPQHF.